These 29 T cell receptor beta chains came from one sample sequenced in a study of cytomegalovirus exposure and HLA in healthy donors listed by TCRdb under 2017. The receptor library was made with the immunoSEQ multiplex PCR assay. A mixture of 60 forward primers for TCR Vbeta segments and 13 reverse primers for TCR Jbeta segments was used in the multiplex PCR. Held by TCRdb, this immuneACCESS table contains in-frame sequences only and omits some clones. Under half of the omission traces to an unresolved V gene where checked; the cause of the rest is unknown. The sample table records more than 85,000 clones; approximately 86% of these occur just once. The ten largest account for more than 1.5% of the sample. The specimen sequenced was PBMCs. Receptor source: a man aged 35-49 years in good health and CMV-seronegative.

The J gene is TRBJ2-1, the V gene TRBV4-2; 7 nucleotides agree with TRBD2. Per the germline V gene, CDR1 is LGHNA and CDR2 is YNFKEQ. CDR3 length equals 13 residues. J gave up 8 bases and V 4 bases, and 5 bases lay outside the gene matches. CDR3 amino acids: CASSRGGMDEQFF. Written as DNA, the CDR3 is TGTGCCAGCAGCCGGGGGGGGATGGATGAGCAGTTCTTC.

This CDR3 reads CASSLIDRDTYEQYF. CDR3 nucleotides: TGTGCCAGCAGCTTGATTGACAGGGACACATACGAGCAGTACTTC. This chain uses TRBV5-6 with TRBJ2-7, with 7 bases that match TRBD1. With V trimmed by 1 base and J by 4 bases, 8 bases remained unmatched. The V gene's germline CDR1 is SGHDT and CDR2 YYEEEE. There are 15 residues in the CDR3.

The chain is built from TRBV6-1 and TRBJ1-1; D not resolved. Germline V gene sequence: CDR1 MNHNS, CDR2 SASEGT. The CDR3 consists of 15 residues. V was pared by 6 bases and J by 1 base, with 15 bases between. This CDR3 reads CASRKGDLGNTEAFF. The CDR3, as DNA: TGTGCCAGCAGAAAGGGAGACCTGGGGAACACTGAAGCTTTCTTT.

The V call is TRBV28, the J call TRBJ1-1; D perhaps matches TRBD1 (5 bases). The germline V gene has CDR1 MDHEN and CDR2 SYDVKM. This CDR3 has 13 amino acids. With 4 bases removed from V and 3 bases from J, the gap between germline ends came to 9 bases. CDR3 sequence reads: CASSYGGYTEAFF. CDR3 in DNA: TGTGCCAGCAGTTACGGGGGGTACACTGAAGCTTTCTTT.

The gene calls are TRBV9 and TRBJ2-2, with D possibly being TRBD1 (6 bases). V was trimmed by 0 bases and J by 8 bases, leaving 8 bases between them. This CDR3 region has 13 residues. The germline V gene has CDR1 SGDLS and CDR2 YYNGEE. CDR3 loop: CASSVAGVGELFF. The CDR3 DNA sequence: TGTGCCAGCAGCGTAGCAGGGGTGGGGGAGCTGTTTTTT.

The chain employs TRBV18 and TRBJ1-2; D call uncertain. Looked up from germline, CDR1 is KGHSH and CDR2 is LQKENI. Trimming left V 6 bases short and J 6 bases short, with 17 bases between. This CDR3 has 14 amino acids. The chain's CDR3 is CASSRGEYLHGYTF. CDR3 sequence (DNA): TGTGCCAGCTCGCGCGGGGAGTATCTACATGGCTACACCTTC.

In its sample, this clone was seen once. The rearrangement uses TRBV5-1 and TRBJ2-4, with no clear D. The germline V and J ends were trimmed by 3 bases and 5 bases, with 12 bases remaining between them. CDR3 size: 14 residues. Germline V gene data show CDR1 as SGHRS and CDR2 as YFSETQ. The CDR3 coding sequence is TGCGCCAGCAGCTGGTCTATGTCCGAAAACATTCAGTACTTC. Protein product: CASSWSMSENIQYF.

This clone showed up just a few times. This chain connects TRBV27 to TRBJ1-6; possibly TRBD1 for D (5 bases). The CDR3 has 21 amino acids. Germline loops: CDR1 MNHEY, CDR2 SMNVEV (reference sequence). Trimming took off 5 bases at V and 7 bases at J, with 33 bases between the two ends. CDR3 loop: CASSPTWGGGVRIIRNSPLHF. The CDR3 nucleotides read TGTGCCAGCAGTCCCACGTGGGGAGGAGGGGTACGGATAATAAGGAATTCACCCCTCCACTTT.

The rearrangement uses TRBV5-1 and TRBJ1-4; 7 nucleotides line up with TRBD1. Germline V gene lookup returns CDR1 SGHRS and CDR2 YFSETQ. This CDR3 is 15 amino acids long. Losses at the gene ends were 0 bases for V and 5 bases for J; bases not matched to a gene: 4. CDR3 sequence reads: CASSLAGTENEKLFF. The DNA of the CDR3 is TGCGCCAGCAGCTTGGCCGGGACAGAAAATGAAAAACTGTTTTTT.

The gene calls are TRBV6-5 and TRBJ2-7, with TRBD1 as a possible D gene (5 bases). The germline V and J ends were trimmed by 6 bases and 0 bases, with 9 bases remaining between them. The CDR3 length is 13 residues. Per germline, CDR1 MNHEY and CDR2 SVGAGI. The CDR3 loop is CASRPDISYEQYF. The CDR3 DNA follows: TGTGCCAGCAGACCGGACATCTCCTACGAGCAGTACTTC.

The chain carries TRBV27 and TRBJ2-5; maybe TRBD2 (6 bases). This CDR3 has 11 amino acids. The V gene lost 3 bases and the J gene lost 12 bases, with 11 bases spanning the gap. In germline, CDR1 is MNHEY, CDR2 SMNVEV (reference sequence). CDR3 protein: CASSFAGPKYF. CDR3 coding DNA: TGTGCCAGCAGTTTTGCGGGGCCGAAGTACTTC.

This chain links TRBV5-1 with TRBJ1-1; D gene ambiguous. Trimming removed 0 bases from V and 1 base from J, with 13 bases in between. CDR3 length equals 16 residues. CDR1 is SGHRS, CDR2 YFSETQ, per germline. The CDR3 is CASSLEGGLRNTEAFF. Here the CDR3 DNA reads TGCGCCAGCAGCTTGGAAGGTGGACTCAGGAACACTGAAGCTTTCTTT.

The chain joins TRBV6-1 to TRBJ1-2, with 8 bases identical to TRBD1. J gave up 4 bases and V 7 bases, and 11 bases lay outside the gene matches. The length of the CDR3 is 15 residues. CDR1 is MNHNS and CDR2 is SASEGT in the germline V gene. The DNA of the CDR3 is TGTGCCAGCAAAATAACCGGGACAGGACCCTATGGCTACACCTTC. Protein sequence: CASKITGTGPYGYTF.

This chain links TRBV6-5 with TRBJ2-3, with a possible D match to TRBD2 (6 bases). From germline, CDR1 is MNHEY and CDR2 SVGAGI. The V end lost 7 bases, the J end lost 4 bases, and 18 bases lay between the germline ends. This CDR3 contains 15 residues. CDR3 in amino acids: CASTSPGLKSDTQYF. DNA of the CDR3: TGTGCCAGCACTTCTCCGGGACTGAAATCAGATACGCAGTATTTT.

The gene calls are TRBV4-3 and TRBJ1-5; D unclear. Trimming pared 1 base from V and 6 bases from J, leaving 16 bases between. This CDR3 is 16 amino acids long. From germline, CDR1 is LGHNA and CDR2 YSLEER. The CDR3 sequence: CASSQGTAGGSQPQHF. DNA for the CDR3: TGCGCCAGCAGCCAAGGTACCGCAGGTGGGAGTCAGCCCCAGCATTTT.

This chain uses TRBV6-1 with TRBJ1-5; the D is unclear. Germline values: CDR1 MNHNS, CDR2 SASEGT. CDR3 length: 13 residues. Trimming removed 2 bases from V and 4 bases from J, with 6 bases in between. The CDR3 loop is CASSEFSNQPQHF. CDR3 coding DNA: TGTGCCAGCAGTGAATTTTCTAATCAGCCCCAGCATTTT.

V is TRBV30 and J is TRBJ2-3; 9 bases align to TRBD1. The CDR3 has 14 amino acids. Germline assignment: CDR1 GTSNPN and CDR2 SVGIG (reference sequence). V shed 3 bases and J 5 bases; nucleotides not matched to a gene: 6. In DNA form, the CDR3 reads TGTGCCTGGAGGTTTACAGGGGGCATAGATACGCAGTATTTT. Translation: CAWRFTGGIDTQYF.

The chain joins TRBV5-1 to TRBJ2-4, with 10 bases matching TRBD1. The trim removed 4 bases at V and 0 bases at J, leaving 4 bases unmatched. The V gene's germline CDR1 is SGHRS and CDR2 YFSETQ. The CDR3 has 16 amino acids. As DNA, the CDR3 is TGCGCCAGCAGCACCGGACAGGGGGAAGCCAAAAACATTCAGTACTTC. This codes for CASSTGQGEAKNIQYF.

The V call is TRBV5-1, the J call TRBJ1-2; 8 bases are shared with TRBD1. CDR1 is SGHRS, CDR2 YFSETQ, per germline. Trimming at V came to 1 base and at J to 6 bases, leaving 2 bases not matched to a gene. The length of the CDR3 is 13 residues. The CDR3 region is CASSLLTGDGYTF. In nucleotides, the CDR3 is TGCGCCAGCAGCTTGTTGACAGGGGATGGCTACACCTTC.

This chain joins TRBV7-9 and TRBJ1-2; no reliable D call. CDR1 SEHNR and CDR2 FQNEAQ come from the germline V gene (reference sequence). The CDR3 is 12 amino acids. Trimming pared 5 bases from V and 10 bases from J, leaving 14 bases between. CDR3 sequence: CASSDAARFYTF. DNA of the CDR3: TGTGCCAGCAGCGACGCGGCCAGATTCTACACCTTC.

Only a few counts were recorded for this clone. The chain has TRBV6-1 and TRBJ2-3; 7 nucleotides line up with TRBD2. The CDR3 has 15 amino acids. J was trimmed by 2 bases and V by 3 bases; bases with no gene match: 5. CDR1 is MNHNS and CDR2 is SASEGT in the germline V gene. This chain's CDR3 is CASSEGAGNTDTQYF. For the CDR3, the DNA is TGTGCCAGCAGTGAGGGAGCGGGGAACACAGATACGCAGTATTTT.

This clone appeared once. This sequence joins TRBV5-4 and TRBJ2-7; D not resolved. The V end lost 4 bases, the J end lost 3 bases, and 8 bases lay between the germline ends. The CDR3 has 12 amino acids. Germline CDR1 and CDR2: SGHNT and YYREEE (reference sequence). The CDR3 DNA sequence: TGTGCCAGCAGCGGCACAAGCTACGAGCAGTACTTC. Amino acid sequence: CASSGTSYEQYF.

V usage is TRBV28 and J usage is TRBJ1-2, with 10 nucleotides matching TRBD1. Trimming removed 6 bases from V and 6 bases from J; junction bases left unmatched: 4. The CDR3 is 13 amino acids. Germline-derived CDR1 and CDR2 are MDHEN and SYDVKM. The CDR3 here is CASRGQGRDGYTF. CDR3 bases: TGTGCCAGCAGGGGACAGGGGCGGGATGGCTACACCTTC.

This chain connects TRBV9 to TRBJ2-1, with a weak D call TRBD2 (5 bases). CDR1 and CDR2 from the germline V gene are SGDLS and YYNGEE. CDR3 size: 17 residues. V lost 0 bases, J lost 4 bases, and 17 bases lay in between. The CDR3 reads CASSVVGGSGFYNEQFF. The CDR3 nucleotides are TGTGCCAGCAGCGTAGTCGGAGGAAGCGGATTTTACAATGAGCAGTTCTTC.

V is TRBV11-2 and J is TRBJ1-6; a weak D match, TRBD1 (6 bases). The CDR3 totals 15 residues. Germline loops: CDR1 SGHAT, CDR2 FQNNGV. V was cut by 3 bases and J by 6 bases, with 12 bases left in between. The CDR3 sequence: CASSFGDRTNSPLHF. CDR3 sequence (DNA): TGTGCCAGCAGCTTTGGCGACAGGACTAATTCACCCCTCCACTTT.

This chain connects TRBV9 to TRBJ1-2; 8 positions agree with TRBD1. V was clipped by 3 bases and J by 4 bases; unmatched bases: 8. The CDR3 has 15 residues. Germline V lookup: CDR1 SGDLS, CDR2 YYNGEE. The CDR3 nucleotides are TGTGCCAGCAGCGAAACAGGGGGGGATTTCTATGGCTACACCTTC. This sequence encodes CASSETGGDFYGYTF. Based on the CDR3 plus reference TRBV9 and TRBJ1-2, the full variable domain is DSGVTQTPKHLITATGQRVTLRCSPRSGDLSVYWYQQSLDQGLQFLIQYYNGEERAKGNILERFSAQQFPDLHSELNLSSLELGDSALYFCASSETGGDFYGYTFGSGTRLTVV.

This sequence joins TRBV2 and TRBJ2-1; 7 bases map to TRBD1. The germline V gene encodes CDR1 SNHLY and CDR2 FYNNEI. The length of the CDR3 is 14 residues. V lost 4 bases to trimming and J lost 7 bases; unmatched junction nucleotides: 7. CDR3: CASSAQGVSNEQFF. CDR3 nucleotide sequence: TGTGCCAGCAGTGCGCAGGGGGTATCGAATGAGCAGTTCTTC. Full variable domain (missing parts from reference TRBV2 and TRBJ2-1): EPEVTQTPSHQVTQMGQEVILRCVPISNHLYFYWYRQILGQKVEFLVSFYNNEISEKSEIFDDQFSVERPDGSNFTLKIRSTKLEDSAMYFCASSAQGVSNEQFFGPGTRLTVL.

The chain joins TRBV5-4 to TRBJ1-1; D gene uncertain. Germline CDR1 reads SGHNT; CDR2 reads YYREEE (reference sequence). The CDR3 loop spans 13 amino acids. The V end lost 0 bases, the J end lost 6 bases, and 9 bases lay between the germline ends. The CDR3 region has the DNA TGTGCCAGCAGCTTGGCGGGAATCCCTGAAGCTTTCTTT. Translated: CASSLAGIPEAFF.

This clone was seen just once. This chain joins TRBV7-2 and TRBJ1-1, with 8 bases identical to TRBD1. The germline gives CDR1 SGHTA, CDR2 FQGNSA. The CDR3 runs to 14 residues. Trimming cost V 0 bases and J 10 bases; bases outside gene matches: 7. The CDR3 region is CASSLAVSGGIAFF. In DNA, the CDR3 is TGTGCCAGCAGCTTAGCGGTTTCAGGGGGCATAGCTTTCTTT.